The clone carrying this T cell receptor (beta chain) was detected ten times or more. The antigen is undetermined. The data derive from a study of glioma-infiltrating T cells. Study-wide points: Tissue and blood shared very few CDR3 sequences. Non-neoplastic patients had below-expected tissue-blood divergence, while all gliomas exceeded expectation.

TCR alpha and beta CDR3 regions were amplified from RNA using iRepertoire nested multiplex PCR. For one-step reverse transcription and amplification, about 85-400 ng of tissue mRNA or PBMC total RNA was used. Via MiXCR, TCRdb re-called the multiplex PCR reads, giving one row per CDR3 protein. The sample holds about 180,000 distinct CDR3 sequences, around 40% seen once. Germline V gene lookup returns CDR1 MNHNS and CDR2 SASEGT. Trimming took off 7 bases at V and 1 base at J, with 13 bases between the two ends. This CDR3 spans 14 amino acids. This receptor was identified in a human donor with low-grade glioma or glioblastoma, undergoing nonglioma brain surgery, or in good health (not recorded which). V usage is TRBV6-1 and J usage is TRBJ1-1, with D tentatively TRBD1 (5 bases). Sample: glioma tissue, nonneoplastic brain tissue, or PBMCs (not recorded which). Written as DNA, the CDR3 is TGTGCCAGCACCTGGGGACCTCAGAACACTGAAGCTTTCTTT. Translated, it gives CASTWGPQNTEAFF.